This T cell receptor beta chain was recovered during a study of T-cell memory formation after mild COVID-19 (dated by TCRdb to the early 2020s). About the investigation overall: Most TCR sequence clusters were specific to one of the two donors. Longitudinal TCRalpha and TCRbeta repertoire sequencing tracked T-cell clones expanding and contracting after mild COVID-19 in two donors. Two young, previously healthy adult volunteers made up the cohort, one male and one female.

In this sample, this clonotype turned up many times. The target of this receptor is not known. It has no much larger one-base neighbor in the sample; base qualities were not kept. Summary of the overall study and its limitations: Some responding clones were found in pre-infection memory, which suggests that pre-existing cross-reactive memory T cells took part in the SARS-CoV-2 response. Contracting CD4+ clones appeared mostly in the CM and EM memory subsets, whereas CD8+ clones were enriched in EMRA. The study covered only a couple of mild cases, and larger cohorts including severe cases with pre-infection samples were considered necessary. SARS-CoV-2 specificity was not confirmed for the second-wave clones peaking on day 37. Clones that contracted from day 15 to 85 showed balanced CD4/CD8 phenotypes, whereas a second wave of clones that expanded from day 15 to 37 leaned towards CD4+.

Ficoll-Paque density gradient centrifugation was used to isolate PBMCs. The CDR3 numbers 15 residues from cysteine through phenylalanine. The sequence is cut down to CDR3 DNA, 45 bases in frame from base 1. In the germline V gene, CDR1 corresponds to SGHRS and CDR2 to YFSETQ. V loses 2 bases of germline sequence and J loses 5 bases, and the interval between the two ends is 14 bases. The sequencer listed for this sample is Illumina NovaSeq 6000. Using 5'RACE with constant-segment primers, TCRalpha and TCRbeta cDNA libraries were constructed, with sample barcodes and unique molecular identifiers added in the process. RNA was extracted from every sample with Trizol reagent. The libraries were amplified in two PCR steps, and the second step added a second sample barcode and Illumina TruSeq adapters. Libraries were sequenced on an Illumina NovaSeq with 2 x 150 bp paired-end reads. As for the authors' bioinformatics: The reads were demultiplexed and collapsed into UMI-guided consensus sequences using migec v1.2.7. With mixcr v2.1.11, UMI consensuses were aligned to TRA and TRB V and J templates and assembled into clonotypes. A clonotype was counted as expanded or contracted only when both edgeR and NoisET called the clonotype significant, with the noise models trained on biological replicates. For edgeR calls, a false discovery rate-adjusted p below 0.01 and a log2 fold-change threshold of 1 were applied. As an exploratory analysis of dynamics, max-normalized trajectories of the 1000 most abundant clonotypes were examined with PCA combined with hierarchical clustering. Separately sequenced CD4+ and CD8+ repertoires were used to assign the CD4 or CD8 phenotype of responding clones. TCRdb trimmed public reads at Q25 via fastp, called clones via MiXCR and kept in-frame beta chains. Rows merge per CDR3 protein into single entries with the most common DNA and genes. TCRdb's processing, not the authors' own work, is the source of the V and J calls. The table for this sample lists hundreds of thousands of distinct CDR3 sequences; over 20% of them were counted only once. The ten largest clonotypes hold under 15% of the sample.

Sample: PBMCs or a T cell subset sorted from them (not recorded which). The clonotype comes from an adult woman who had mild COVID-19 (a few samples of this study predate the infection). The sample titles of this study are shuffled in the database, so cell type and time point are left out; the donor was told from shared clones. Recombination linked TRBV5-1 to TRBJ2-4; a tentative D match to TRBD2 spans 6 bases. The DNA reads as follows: TGCGCCAGCAGCTTTGGAGGGAATTTGGAAAACATTCAGTACTTC. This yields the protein CASSFGGNLENIQYF.